The clone carrying this T cell receptor (beta chain) was seen a single time. The sample originates from a study of cytomegalovirus exposure and HLA in healthy donors. The germline gives CDR1 WSHSY, CDR2 SAAADI. V lost 5 bases to trimming and J lost 4 bases; unmatched junction nucleotides: 3. CDR3 length: 13 amino acids. 60 Vbeta and 13 Jbeta primers were used in PCR. As handled by the study authors: Roughly 80 million unique TCR beta chains, roughly 12 million shared, were counted in a later analysis. Profiled with immunoSEQ multiplex PCR; TCRdb holds only in-frame clones, not every one. V, J and clone size are those of that table, while D and trimming were read from the DNA. There are around 92,000 clones in the sample; 60% to 85% occur only once, and approximately 15% lies in the top ten.

This chain joins TRBV10-2 and TRBJ2-7; 9 positions match TRBD1. This clonotype was obtained from a man aged 60 to 75 in good health and CMV-seropositive. The sequenced sample was PBMCs. The CDR3 DNA reads as TGCGCCAGCAGTTACGGACAGGGGTACGAGCAGTACTTC. Translating it yields CASSYGQGYEQYF.